The T cell receptor beta chain under discussion was sequenced for a study of metastatic and nonmetastatic thyroid tumors. Study overall: It was across blood and tumor or nodule tissue from malignant and benign thyroid patients that repertoires were compared.

CDR1 is SGHAT, CDR2 FQNNGV, per germline. The V segment lost 0 bases and the J segment 13 bases; nucleotides outside the gene matches: 5. The CDR3 runs 12 residues. Ten or more counts support this clone. No patient received treatment before thyroid surgery. Original processing notes: What underpinned the distant-metastasis classifier for papillary thyroid cancer was the set of CDR3 differences across clinicopathological groups. TCRdb reassembled clones from the PCR reads with MiXCR. The V and J calls come from TCRdb's annotation, not from the publication. The sample has over 25,000 clones, 10% to 12% seen once; the top ten hold about 16%.

V gene TRBV11-2 combines with J gene TRBJ2-7, with 8 bases aligning to TRBD2. The TCR comes from a female donor with papillary thyroid cancer or a benign thyroid nodule (not recorded which). Some clones in this sample may be carry-over from other donors' samples. Specimen: blood. The CDR3 region is CASSLDPGRAYF. DNA for the CDR3: TGTGCCAGCAGCTTAGATCCCGGGAGGGCCTACTTC.